The entry that follows covers one T cell receptor (beta chain) sequence. The antigen is unknown. As to treatment: oral pan-JAK inhibitor, 5-10 mg twice daily. cDNA reverse transcribed from extracted RNA served as the sequencing template. Sequenced by immunoSEQ multiplex PCR; TCRdb stores in-frame clones only, minus some. Of about 160,000 clones in the sample, 60% to 75% were seen once. The data derive from a study of CD8+ T cells in alopecia areata. Study conclusions and caveats: For patients receiving tofacitinib, scalp clonality and expanded CD8+ clones among the top 100 significantly decreased. The study found that many expanded lesional clones persisted in scalp and blood during tofacitinib.

The sequencing here drew on CD4+ T cells sorted from blood, taken at week 24, from a patient treated with tofacitinib. This clonotype was sampled from a human donor with alopecia areata.

The CDR3: CASSLNSEASRGYTF. In DNA, the CDR3 is TGTGCCAGCAGCTTGAATTCAGAGGCGAGTAGGGGCTACACCTTC. This chain uses TRBV14 with TRBJ1-2, with no clear D. The CDR3 spans 15 residues. The V gene lost 5 bases and the J gene lost 8 bases, with 21 bases spanning the gap. Germline values: CDR1 SGHDN, CDR2 FVKESK. The variable domain in full, with the rest retrieved from reference TRBV14 and TRBJ1-2, is EAGVTQFPSHSVIEKGQTVTLRCDPISGHDNLYWYRRVMGKEIKFLLHFVKESKQDESGMPNNRFLAERTGGTYSTLKVQPAELEDSGVYFCASSLNSEASRGYTFGSGTRLTVV.